The 30 T cell receptor beta chains reported below all come from one sample, sequenced in a study of OX40 agonist ivuxolimab in advanced cancers. Only in-frame clones appear in the TCRdb table, and some are missing; sequencing was by immunoSEQ multiplex PCR. Counted here are under 50,000 clones, around 92% occurring once; the ten biggest clones make up nearly 9.5%. Sequenced here: CD4+ or CD8+ T cells sorted from blood, sampled in a trial of the OX40 agonist ivuxolimab. The receptor source for this set is an adult with an advanced solid tumor such as melanoma, head and neck, liver or kidney cancer.

V usage is TRBV2 and J usage is TRBJ2-2; D not resolved. The V end lost 4 bases, the J end lost 5 bases, and 17 bases lay between the germline ends. The CDR3 spans 16 residues. The germline V gene has CDR1 SNHLY and CDR2 FYNNEI. CDR3 sequence (DNA): TGTGCCAGCAGTGCAGCTCCCACGGATTGGACCGGGGAGCTGTTTTTT. The encoded protein is CASSAAPTDWTGELFF. The variable domain in full, with the rest retrieved from reference TRBV2 and TRBJ2-2, is EPEVTQTPSHQVTQMGQEVILRCVPISNHLYFYWYRQILGQKVEFLVSFYNNEISEKSEIFDDQFSVERPDGSNFTLKIRSTKLEDSAMYFCASSAAPTDWTGELFFGEGSRLTVL.

J is TRBJ1-1 and V is TRBV4-1; D unresolved. With 2 bases removed from V and 14 bases from J, the gap between germline ends came to 18 bases. CDR3 length: 13 amino acids. Germline V gives CDR1 MGHRA, CDR2 YSYEKL. The CDR3 bases are TGCGCCAGCAGCCAACCTACCGGGCAGGCGCGGTTCTTT. It codes for CASSQPTGQARFF.

The rearrangement links TRBV6-6 to TRBJ1-5, with D maybe TRBD1 (5 bases). This CDR3 has 16 residues. Germline V gene data show CDR1 as MNHNY and CDR2 as SVGAGI (reference sequence). With 2 bases removed from V and 2 bases from J, the gap between germline ends came to 13 bases. The CDR3 DNA follows: TGTGCCAGCAGTTACGGTGCAGGGCGAGGCAATCAGCCCCAGCATTTT. Its protein is CASSYGAGRGNQPQHF.

This clone has only a few counts. This rearrangement joins TRBV11-2 to TRBJ2-1; no clear D. Trimming pared 5 bases from V and 11 bases from J, leaving 13 bases between. Looked up from germline, CDR1 is SGHAT and CDR2 is FQNNGV. The CDR3 spans 12 residues. Here the CDR3 DNA reads TGTGCCAGCAGCACCCGGGCTAGACAGCAGTTCTTC. This translates into CASSTRARQQFF.

The V and J genes are TRBV5-5 and TRBJ2-7; D may be TRBD1 or TRBD2 (6 bases each). Germline V lookup: CDR1 SGHKS, CDR2 YYEKEE (reference sequence). The germline V and J ends were trimmed by 4 bases and 6 bases, with 20 bases remaining between them. The CDR3 is 15 amino acids. In DNA form, the CDR3 reads TGTGCCAGCAGCCTCGGGGGCTGGGGTAGGGGCGAGCAGTACTTC. This encodes CASSLGGWGRGEQYF.

V and J are TRBV7-9 and TRBJ1-1, with D tentatively TRBD1 (5 bases). CDR1 SEHNR and CDR2 FQNEAQ come from the germline V gene (reference sequence). The V gene lost 0 bases and the J gene lost 6 bases, with 11 bases spanning the gap. This CDR3 contains 14 residues. The CDR3 sequence is CASSLAWQGPEAFF. The DNA for the CDR3 is TGTGCCAGCAGCTTAGCGTGGCAGGGTCCTGAAGCTTTCTTT.

The table lists this clone with a count of one. The chain has TRBV11-2 and TRBJ1-2; D is undetermined. The CDR3 is 14 residues long. Trimming removed 2 bases at V and 5 bases at J, with 12 bases between. Germline V gene data show CDR1 as SGHAT and CDR2 as FQNNGV. CDR3 in DNA: TGTGCCAGCAGCTTATACCCCGGGCCTTATGGCTACACCTTC. It codes for CASSLYPGPYGYTF.

The genes are TRBV4-2 and TRBJ2-7; 8 bases align to TRBD2. Germline CDR1 and CDR2: LGHNA and YNFKEQ. V trimming: 0 bases; J trimming: 2 bases; junction bases outside the gene matches: 9. There are 17 residues in the CDR3. The chain's CDR3 is CASSQEHRLAGAYEQYF. The CDR3 nucleotides read TGTGCCAGCAGCCAAGAGCACCGGCTAGCGGGTGCCTACGAGCAGTACTTC.

The CDR3 nucleotides are TGTGCCAGCAGCGTAACAGGGGGCCCCTACAATGAGCAGTTCTTC. Residues: CASSVTGGPYNEQFF. This chain joins TRBV9 and TRBJ2-1, with TRBD1 identical over 9 bases. Losses at the gene ends were 1 base for V and 2 bases for J; bases not matched to a gene: 1. The CDR3 is 15 amino acids. Germline V gene sequence: CDR1 SGDLS, CDR2 YYNGEE.

The chain couples TRBV4-3 to TRBJ2-2, with D possibly TRBD2 on 6 matching bases. This CDR3 spans 15 amino acids. V lost 0 bases, J lost 8 bases, and 13 bases lay in between. Germline V lookup: CDR1 LGHNA, CDR2 YSLEER. Written as DNA, the CDR3 is TGCGCCAGCAGCCAAGATGCCGTGGGGGGAGGGGAGCTGTTTTTT. Translation gives CASSQDAVGGGELFF.

The chain employs TRBV27 and TRBJ2-1; D call uncertain. Germline CDR1 is MNHEY and CDR2 is SMNVEV (reference sequence). Trimming removed 5 bases from V and 7 bases from J, with 9 bases in between. This CDR3 is 12 amino acids long. The chain's CDR3 is CASSPGWNEQFF. CDR3 DNA: TGTGCCAGCAGTCCCGGGTGGAATGAGCAGTTCTTC.

The rearrangement uses TRBV19 and TRBJ2-5; 12 nucleotides align to TRBD2. J lost 5 bases, V lost 8 bases, and 9 bases had no gene match. Per germline, CDR1 LNHDA and CDR2 SQIVND (reference sequence). The CDR3 contains 15 residues. The CDR3 region has the DNA TGTGCCAGTTCATCCCTAGCGGGAGGGGTGGAGACCCAGTACTTC. Its protein product is CASSSLAGGVETQYF.

The J gene is TRBJ2-3, the V gene TRBV2, with 10 bases that match TRBD2. The CDR3 consists of 17 residues. Trimming took 2 bases from V and 6 from J; bases not matched to a gene: 11. The germline V gene encodes CDR1 SNHLY and CDR2 FYNNEI. The CDR3 here is CASSEPLLAGHRDTQYF. CDR3 coding DNA: TGTGCCAGCAGTGAACCCCTACTAGCGGGACACCGGGATACGCAGTATTTT.

The chain joins TRBV19 to TRBJ1-2, with 9 bases matching TRBD1. The V gene's germline CDR1 is LNHDA and CDR2 SQIVND (reference sequence). V shed 8 bases and J 5 bases; nucleotides not matched to a gene: 9. The CDR3 loop spans 14 amino acids. This CDR3 reads CASLPDRGWYGYTF. CDR3 sequence (DNA): TGTGCCAGTCTCCCGGACAGGGGATGGTATGGCTACACCTTC.

The chain has TRBV5-6 and TRBJ2-7; 13 bases are shared with TRBD2. The ends lost 0 bases at V and 0 bases at J; junction bases unmatched: 0. Germline values: CDR1 SGHDT, CDR2 YYEEEE. CDR3 length equals 16 residues. For the CDR3, the DNA is TGTGCCAGCAGCTTGGGGACTAGCGGGAGCTCCTACGAGCAGTACGTC. This codes for CASSLGTSGSSYEQYV.

J is TRBJ1-2 and V is TRBV7-9; D unresolved. V lost 5 bases and J 2 bases, leaving 6 bases between the germline ends. Germline assignment: CDR1 SEHNR and CDR2 FQNEAQ (reference sequence). The CDR3 covers 12 residues. CDR3 residues: CASSNSNYGYTF. The CDR3 nucleotides read TGTGCCAGCAGCAACTCCAACTATGGCTACACCTTC.

The chain is built from TRBV7-8 and TRBJ1-1; 9 nucleotides align to TRBD1. Germline V lookup: CDR1 SGHVS, CDR2 FQNEAQ. With 5 bases clipped from V and 4 bases from J, the junction kept 5 bases outside the gene matches. This CDR3 contains 14 residues. The CDR3 is CASSAGTGTTEAFF. CDR3 bases: TGTGCCAGCAGCGCCGGGACAGGGACCACTGAAGCTTTCTTT.

This clone was observed a handful of times. The chain is built from TRBV11-1 and TRBJ1-2, with 8 nucleotides matching TRBD1. V lost 5 bases and J lost 5; bases outside the gene matches: 4. The CDR3 extends over 13 amino acids. CDR1 and CDR2 from the germline V gene are SGHAT and FQDESV (reference sequence). CDR3 residues: CASSQYRGYGYTF. The CDR3, as DNA: TGTGCCAGCAGCCAATACAGGGGGTATGGCTACACCTTC.

The gene calls are TRBV28 and TRBJ2-2; D may be TRBD1 (6 bases). CDR1 is MDHEN, CDR2 SYDVKM, per germline. The V end was cut by 5 bases, the J end by 7 bases, with 20 bases between. This CDR3 is built from 16 residues. The CDR3, as DNA: TGTGCCAGCAGTGCACCCCCCTTCAGGGGCGGCGGGGAGCTGTTTTTT. Its protein product is CASSAPPFRGGGELFF.

The chain is built from TRBV6-5 and TRBJ1-2; D remains ambiguous. The CDR3 contains 15 residues. CDR1 and CDR2 from the germline V gene are MNHEY and SVGAGI. Trimming took off 0 bases at V and 4 bases at J, with 12 bases between the two ends. The CDR3 nucleotides read TGTGCCAGCAGTTACTCACCCCGGACTACCTATGGCTACACCTTC. Translated: CASSYSPRTTYGYTF.

The table lists this clone with a count of one. The CDR3 nucleotides read TGTGCCAGCTCACCGGGTGTCCGCGTGGACGAGCAGTACTTC. Encoded protein: CASSPGVRVDEQYF. The chain has TRBV18 and TRBJ2-7, with D hard to call. V was pared by 3 bases and J by 5 bases, with 14 bases between. Germline V gene sequence: CDR1 KGHSH, CDR2 LQKENI. The CDR3 has 14 residues.

The chain has TRBV4-1 and TRBJ1-2; D unclear. This CDR3 contains 15 residues. Looked up from germline, CDR1 is MGHRA and CDR2 is YSYEKL. V was cut by 2 bases and J by 6 bases, with 16 bases left in between. The CDR3 DNA follows: TGCGCCAGCAGCCAAAATGTGGTGGGTGCCAATGGCTACACCTTC. Residues: CASSQNVVGANGYTF.

J is TRBJ1-1 and V is TRBV5-6; D perhaps matches TRBD1 (5 bases). CDR1 SGHDT and CDR2 YYEEEE come from the germline V gene. Trimming took off 3 bases at V and 1 base at J, with 16 bases between the two ends. The CDR3 runs to 16 residues. CDR3 sequence reads: CASSSPPGSTNTEAFF. In nucleotides, the CDR3 is TGTGCCAGCAGCTCCCCCCCAGGGTCAACGAACACTGAAGCTTTCTTT.

The chain employs TRBV4-3 and TRBJ1-1; 7 bases are a match to TRBD1. The length of the CDR3 is 14 residues. V shed 2 bases, J shed 6 bases, and the junction held 6 bases outside the gene matches. CDR1 is LGHNA, CDR2 YSLEER, per germline. The CDR3 region has the DNA TGCGCCAGCAGCCAAACCTCGAGGGGGCCTGAAGCTTTCTTT. Translated, it gives CASSQTSRGPEAFF.

The chain carries TRBV7-2 and TRBJ2-3; 7 positions agree with TRBD2. The germline CDR1 and CDR2 sequences are SGHTA and FQGNSA. There are 16 residues in the CDR3. Trimming at V came to 3 bases and at J to 0 bases, leaving 6 bases not matched to a gene. CDR3 sequence reads: CASSFNGAGSTDTQYF. CDR3 nucleotide sequence: TGTGCCAGCAGCTTCAACGGAGCGGGAAGCACAGATACGCAGTATTTT.

This clone was observed a single time. V usage is TRBV6-5 and J usage is TRBJ1-4; no firm D call. Per germline, CDR1 MNHEY and CDR2 SVGAGI. The CDR3 is 10 residues long. Trimming cost V 8 bases and J 6 bases, with 4 bases left between them. The CDR3 DNA sequence: TGTGCCAGCGGGGATGAAAAACTGTTTTTT. Residues: CASGDEKLFF.

The V gene is TRBV6-5, the J gene TRBJ1-1, with D tentatively TRBD1 (6 bases). Germline V gene data show CDR1 as MNHEY and CDR2 as SVGAGI. V shed 9 bases and J shed 1 base, with 12 bases lying between them. This CDR3 contains 13 residues. The DNA of the CDR3 is TGTGCCAGTCGCGGACAGCCGAACACTGAAGCTTTCTTT. It codes for CASRGQPNTEAFF.

The chain joins TRBV4-1 to TRBJ1-2; no definite D call. The CDR3 spans 13 residues. V was cut by 1 base and J by 3 bases, with 6 bases left in between. Per germline, CDR1 MGHRA and CDR2 YSYEKL. As DNA, the CDR3 is TGCGCCAGCAGCCAAGGGGATTACTATGGCTACACCTTC. It is translated as CASSQGDYYGYTF.

J is TRBJ1-2 and V is TRBV7-3, with 7 bases lining up with TRBD1. The V and J ends lost 5 bases and 6 bases, in that order; junction bases with no gene match: 6. The CDR3 extends over 13 amino acids. The germline gives CDR1 SGHTA, CDR2 FQGTGA. The CDR3 nucleotides are TGTGCCAGCAGCCTGACAGGGACCGATGGCTACACCTTC. Translating it yields CASSLTGTDGYTF.

The chain employs TRBV11-2 and TRBJ2-5; 10 bases agree with TRBD1. Germline-derived CDR1 and CDR2 are SGHAT and FQNNGV. The trim removed 4 bases at V and 7 bases at J, leaving 12 bases unmatched. CDR3 length equals 16 residues. Written as DNA, the CDR3 is TGTGCCAGCAGCTCTACGGGACAGGGGAGCCCCGTGACCCAGTACTTC. Residues: CASSSTGQGSPVTQYF.